What follows are 17 T cell receptor beta chains derived from one specimen sequenced in a study of T cells in Graves' hyperthyroidism and ophthalmopathy. RNA transcripts were the template for amplifying TCR beta CDR3 regions. The primer set for the first-round RT-PCR of the TCR CDR3 was HTBI. One entry per CDR3 protein results from TCRdb running MiXCR on the multiplex PCR reads. The sample lists a few hundred thousand distinct CDR3 sequences; 18% were seen once. Sequencing was done on a sample of blood. The receptors stem from a woman aged 40 to 55 with Graves' ophthalmopathy.

This clonotype was observed many times. The rearrangement uses TRBV6-4 and TRBJ2-3; 8 bases are shared with TRBD2. The trim removed 4 bases at V and 6 bases at J, leaving 9 bases unmatched. The V gene's germline CDR1 is MRHNA and CDR2 SNTAGT. The CDR3 has 15 residues. The CDR3: CASSAAAGAKDTQYF. In DNA, the CDR3 is TGTGCCAGCAGTGCGGCAGCGGGAGCTAAGGATACGCAGTATTTT.

This clonotype was seen at least ten times. The rearrangement uses TRBV7-9 and TRBJ2-7, with D maybe TRBD1 (5 bases). V shed 5 bases and J shed 4 bases, with 18 bases lying between them. This CDR3 is 15 amino acids long. Germline assignment: CDR1 SEHNR and CDR2 FQNEAQ (reference sequence). The CDR3 loop is CASSKRGRSGYEQYF. In nucleotides, the CDR3 is TGTGCCAGCAGCAAAAGGGGCAGGTCTGGGTACGAGCAGTACTTC.

The chain recombines TRBV12-3 or TRBV12-4 with TRBJ2-2; 8 positions agree with TRBD1. This CDR3 spans 15 amino acids. V shed 8 bases, J shed 4 bases, and the junction held 9 bases outside the gene matches. The DNA for the CDR3 is TGTGCCAGCCTTCAGGGGGCGCGGGTCACCGGGGAGCTGTTTTTT. It specifies CASLQGARVTGELFF.

This clonotype came up many times. The gene calls are TRBV6-2 or TRBV6-3 and TRBJ1-2, with unresolved D. V lost 5 bases, J lost 9 bases, and 22 bases lay in between. From germline, CDR1 is MNHEY and CDR2 SVGEGT. This CDR3 region has 15 residues. Written as DNA, the CDR3 is TGTGCCAGCAGTCCCCTCCAGGATTGGCAACCTCGCTACACCTTC. This translates into CASSPLQDWQPRYTF.

This clonotype was seen many times. The chain recombines TRBV6-2 or TRBV6-3 with TRBJ2-7; maybe TRBD1 (5 bases). Trimming shortened V by 6 bases and J by 2 bases, and 14 bases separated the two germline ends. Germline CDR1 and CDR2: MNHEY and SVGEGT. The CDR3 loop spans 14 amino acids. This CDR3 reads CASSLDSTAYEQYF. The CDR3 coding sequence is TGTGCCAGCAGCCTAGACTCGACAGCCTACGAGCAGTACTTC.

The rearrangement joins TRBV12-3 or TRBV12-4 to TRBJ2-5; TRBD1 agrees at 9 bases. V lost 3 bases and J lost 5; bases outside the gene matches: 13. This CDR3 has 17 amino acids. The CDR3 coding sequence is TGTGCCAGCAGTTTCCTTATCGGGGGACAGGGCTCCGAGACCCAGTACTTC. Encoded protein: CASSFLIGGQGSETQYF.

Concerning this clonotype: At one end, the junction sequence differs from germline, possibly due to a read error. The J gene is TRBJ1-1, the V gene TRBV15; D uncertain. Germline loops: CDR1 LNHNV, CDR2 YYDKDF (reference sequence). This CDR3 spans 13 amino acids. CDR3 amino acids: CATSRERNIEAFF. CDR3 in DNA: TGTGCCACCAGCAGAGAGAGGAACATTGAAGCTTTCTTT.

This clonotype was observed once. A much larger clone is a single base away; this may be a read error. The chain joins TRBV12-3 or TRBV12-4 to TRBJ2-3, with 13 bases identical to TRBD2. V dropped 6 bases and J dropped 4; count of bases not matched to a gene: 7. This CDR3 region has 16 residues. This chain's CDR3 is CASSLPGLAGSDTQYF. In nucleotides, the CDR3 is TGTGCCAGCAGCTTACCGGGACTAGCGGGATCAGATACGCAGTATTTT.

This clonotype was observed many times. J is TRBJ1-1 and V is TRBV7-2, with a tentative D call TRBD1 (6 bases). The V end was cut by 3 bases, the J end by 3 bases, with 11 bases between. CDR3 length: 14 residues. The germline CDR1 and CDR2 sequences are SGHTA and FQGNSA. In DNA form, the CDR3 reads TGTGCCAGCAGCTTGTCAGGGGTGTACACTGAAGCTTTCTTT. It codes for CASSLSGVYTEAFF.

This CDR3 reads CASRQGATEAFF. In nucleotides, the CDR3 is TGTGCCAGTCGACAGGGGGCCACTGAAGCTTTCTTT. The chain is built from TRBV6-1 and TRBJ1-1, with TRBD1 identical over 10 bases. With 9 bases clipped from V and 4 bases from J, the junction kept 2 bases outside the gene matches. Germline V gives CDR1 MNHNS, CDR2 SASEGT. CDR3 length: 12 amino acids.

There are many counts of this clonotype. The V call is TRBV6-1, the J call TRBJ2-5; a weak D match, TRBD1 (6 bases). The V end lost 2 bases, the J end lost 5 bases, and 15 bases lay between the germline ends. Germline assignment: CDR1 MNHNS and CDR2 SASEGT. This CDR3 region has 15 residues. CDR3 sequence reads: CASSERAGVRETQYF. DNA for the CDR3: TGTGCCAGCAGTGAAAGGGCAGGGGTTCGGGAGACCCAGTACTTC.

This clonotype has ten or more counts. The V and J genes are TRBV30 and TRBJ1-1; TRBD1 matches at 10 bases. The CDR3 totals 13 residues. The J segment lost 4 bases and the V segment lost 1 base, leaving 0 bases of the junction unmatched. The V gene's germline CDR1 is GTSNPN and CDR2 SVGIG (reference sequence). CDR3 region: CAWSGDRGTEAFF. The CDR3, as DNA: TGTGCCTGGAGTGGGGACAGGGGCACTGAAGCTTTCTTT.

This chain uses TRBV6-5 with TRBJ2-7; 8 nucleotides line up with TRBD1. V shed 4 bases and J 3 bases; nucleotides not matched to a gene: 11. Germline V gives CDR1 MNHEY, CDR2 SVGAGI. This CDR3 comprises 16 residues. The CDR3 protein is CASSSRGTGKGYEQYF. The CDR3 DNA follows: TGTGCCAGCAGTTCTCGAGGGACAGGTAAAGGCTACGAGCAGTACTTC.

This clonotype came up a few times. The rearrangement links TRBV5-1 to TRBJ2-2; no clear D. V lost 1 base, J lost 0 bases, and 13 bases lay in between. The CDR3 has 17 amino acids. Germline lookup yields CDR1 SGHRS and CDR2 YFSETQ. The CDR3 sequence is CASSLSVGITNTGELFF. The CDR3 nucleotides read TGCGCCAGCAGCTTGTCAGTTGGCATAACGAACACCGGGGAGCTGTTTTTT.

This clonotype has a count of ten or more. The J gene is TRBJ1-2, the V gene TRBV7-2; 7 bases align to TRBD1. Losses at the gene ends were 6 bases for V and 8 bases for J; bases not matched to a gene: 9. The CDR3 loop spans 13 amino acids. Per the germline V gene, CDR1 is SGHTA and CDR2 is FQGNSA. In nucleotides, the CDR3 is TGTGCCAGCAGACCTACAGGGGTACGGGGCTACACCTTC. Its translation is CASRPTGVRGYTF.

This rearrangement joins TRBV6-2 or TRBV6-3 to TRBJ1-5; 8 bases agree with TRBD1. In germline, CDR1 is MNHEY, CDR2 SVGEGT. The length of the CDR3 is 16 residues. V shed 6 bases, J shed 1 base, and the junction held 8 bases outside the gene matches. CDR3 bases: TGTGCCAGCAGGACCGCAGGGGGCGTGAGCAATCAGCCCCAGCATTTT. Its protein product is CASRTAGGVSNQPQHF.

This clonotype showed up many times. The rearrangement links TRBV7-2 to TRBJ1-1; a weak D match, TRBD1 (5 bases). Germline V gene lookup returns CDR1 SGHTA and CDR2 FQGNSA. Deletions cut 1 base from V and 3 bases from J, with 6 bases between. The CDR3 covers 13 residues. The CDR3 DNA is TGTGCCAGCAGCTTAGGGGGGGACACTGAAGCTTTCTTT. It translates to CASSLGGDTEAFF. The full variable domain, in which reference TRBV7-2 and TRBJ1-1 provide the parts outside the CDR3, is GAGVSQSPSNKVTEKGKDVELRCDPISGHTALYWYRQSLGQGLEFLIYFQGNSAPDKSGLPSDRFSAERTGGSVSTLTIQRTQQEDSAVYLCASSLGGDTEAFFGQGTRLTVV.